This is a list of T cell receptor beta chains from one sample in a study of T cell changes during pregnancy in multiple sclerosis. The repertoire was sequenced with immunoSEQ multiplex PCR; TCRdb's copy has only in-frame clones and lacks some. There are 55,000 to 85,000 clones in the sample; 80% to 95% occur only once, and less than 2% lies in the top ten. Sequenced here: peripheral blood, sampled in the second trimester of pregnancy. The receptors stem from a female donor with multiple sclerosis, enrolled in a pregnancy study. Both conserved end residues are part of each CDR3. The D gene is left open where the match is weak. The size field is filled for only some rows; it gives once, few, many or a size class.

CDR3 DNA | CDR3 protein | CDR3 length | clone size | V gene | D gene | J gene
TGTGCCAGCAGTTACCTTCCCCCCACCGGGGAGCTGTTTTTT | CASSYLPPTGELFF | 14 | - | TRBV6-5 | - | TRBJ2-2
TGTGCCAGCAGCCCCCAGGGGGGGACTAGCTACGAGCAGTACTTC | CASSPQGGTSYEQYF | 15 | - | TRBV5-6 | - | TRBJ2-7
TGTGCCAGTAACCAGGACAGGGCATTTGGAAACACCATATATTTT | CASNQDRAFGNTIYF | 15 | - | TRBV19 | TRBD1 | TRBJ1-3
TGTGCCAGCAGTTTATGGGCGGGGAACGAGCAGTACTTC | CASSLWAGNEQYF | 13 | - | TRBV27 | - | TRBJ2-7
TGTGCCAGCAGGAAAGGAGATTCGGATGGCTACACCTTC | CASRKGDSDGYTF | 13 | once | TRBV2 | - | TRBJ1-2
TGTGCCAGCAGTTACTCGGGACAGGGGGCGGTCGAGCAGTACTTC | CASSYSGQGAVEQYF | 15 | - | TRBV6-5 | TRBD1 | TRBJ2-7
TGTGCCAGCAGTTCGATACAGGGGTTCAATGGCTACACCTTC | CASSSIQGFNGYTF | 14 | - | TRBV27 | TRBD1 | TRBJ1-2
TGTGCCAGCTCACCACCGACTAGCGGGGGGAAATACAATGAGCAGTTCTTC | CASSPPTSGGKYNEQFF | 17 | - | TRBV18 | TRBD2 | TRBJ2-1
TGTGCCAGCAGCCAAGGGACTAGCGGCGGGGCCGGGGAGCTGTTTTTT | CASSQGTSGGAGELFF | 16 | - | TRBV4-2 | TRBD2 | TRBJ2-2
TGTGCCAGCAGCCGAGCCGGGACAGGGTCCTACGAGCAGTACTTC | CASSRAGTGSYEQYF | 15 | once | TRBV14 | TRBD1 | TRBJ2-7
TGTGCCAGCAGCCGGGTAGCGTGGGACACTGAAGCTTTCTTT | CASSRVAWDTEAFF | 14 | - | TRBV2 | - | TRBJ1-1
TGTGCCAGCAGCTTAGAAGCGGGGGGGAGGGCAGATACGCAGTATTTT | CASSLEAGGRADTQYF | 16 | - | TRBV7-3 | TRBD2 | TRBJ2-3
TGTGCCAGCAGCCCGGACAGGGTAGAGACCCAGTACTTC | CASSPDRVETQYF | 13 | - | TRBV5-6 | TRBD1 | TRBJ2-5
TGTGCCAGCAGCAGGACAGGGGAAAGTTCACCCCTCCACTTT | CASSRTGESSPLHF | 14 | - | TRBV28 | TRBD1 | TRBJ1-6